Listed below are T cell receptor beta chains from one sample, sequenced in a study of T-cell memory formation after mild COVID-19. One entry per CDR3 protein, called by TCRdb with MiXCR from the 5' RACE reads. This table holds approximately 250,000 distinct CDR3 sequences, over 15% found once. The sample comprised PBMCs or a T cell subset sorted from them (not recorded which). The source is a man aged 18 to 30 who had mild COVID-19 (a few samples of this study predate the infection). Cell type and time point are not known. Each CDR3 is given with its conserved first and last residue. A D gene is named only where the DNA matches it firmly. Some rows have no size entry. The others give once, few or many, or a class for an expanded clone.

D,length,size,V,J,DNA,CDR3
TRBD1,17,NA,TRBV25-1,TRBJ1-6,TGTGCCAGCAGTGCCCTAAAGGGGGACAGGGTGGATTCACCCCTCCACTTT,CASSALKGDRVDSPLHF
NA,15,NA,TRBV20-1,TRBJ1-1,TGCAGTGCCCCTATTCGGGGGCGCGGGAACACTGAAGCTTTCTTT,CSAPIRGRGNTEAFF
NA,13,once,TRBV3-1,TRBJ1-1,TGTGCCAGCAGCCAGGGGTTGTACACTGAAGCTTTCTTT,CASSQGLYTEAFF
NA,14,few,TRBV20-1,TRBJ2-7,TGCAGTGCTAGAGATCGGGGCAGGCGGTACGAGCAGTACTTC,CSARDRGRRYEQYF
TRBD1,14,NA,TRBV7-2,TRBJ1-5,TGTGCCAGCGGTACCGGGACAGGGTCTCCGCCCCAGCATTTT,CASGTGTGSPPQHF
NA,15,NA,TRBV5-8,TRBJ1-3,TGTGCCAGCAGCTTGGGGGTGGCCTCTGGAAACACCATATATTTT,CASSLGVASGNTIYF
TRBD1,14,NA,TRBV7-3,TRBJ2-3,TGTGCCAGCAGCTTCGACAGGGGATCAGATACGCAGTATTTT,CASSFDRGSDTQYF
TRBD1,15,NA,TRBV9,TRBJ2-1,TGTGCCAGCAGCGATCGGGACAGGGTATTCTATGAGCAGTTCTTC,CASSDRDRVFYEQFF
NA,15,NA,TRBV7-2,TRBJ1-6,TGTGCCAGCAACCTGGCACAGGGCTATAATTCACCCCTCCACTTT,CASNLAQGYNSPLHF
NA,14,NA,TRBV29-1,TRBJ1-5,TGCAGCGTTGTTTTTTCAGGGGTGAATCAGCCCCAGCATTTT,CSVVFSGVNQPQHF
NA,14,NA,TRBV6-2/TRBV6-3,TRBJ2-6,TGTGCCAGCAGTTACTCACTTGGGGCCAACGTCCTGACTTTC,CASSYSLGANVLTF
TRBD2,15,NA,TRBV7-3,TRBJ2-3,TGTGCCAGCAGCCCCCTTCGGGGGGGCCGAGATACGCAGTATTTT,CASSPLRGGRDTQYF
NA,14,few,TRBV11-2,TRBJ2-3,TGTGCCAGCAGCTTTTCCAGGGGTGCCGATACGCAGTATTTT,CASSFSRGADTQYF
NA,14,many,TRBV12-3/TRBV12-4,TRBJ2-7,TGTGCCAGCAATTTTAAGGGGAGCTCCTACGAGCAGTACTTC,CASNFKGSSYEQYF
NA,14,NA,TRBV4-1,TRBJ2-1,TGCGCCAGCAGCCAAGGTGCAATCTACAATGAGCAGTTCTTC,CASSQGAIYNEQFF
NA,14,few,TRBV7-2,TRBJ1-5,TGTGCCAGCAGCTTAGCAGGGTTGTATCAGCCCCAGCATTTT,CASSLAGLYQPQHF
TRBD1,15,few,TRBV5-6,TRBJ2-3,TGTGCCAGCAGCAGGACAGGGACAGTTCCAGATACGCAGTATTTT,CASSRTGTVPDTQYF
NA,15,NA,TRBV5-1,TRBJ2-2,TGCGCCAGCAGCTTGGCCCTAACGAACACCGGGGAGCTGTTTTTT,CASSLALTNTGELFF
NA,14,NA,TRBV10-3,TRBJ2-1,TGTGCCATCAGTGAGTGGGGGGTGGGAAATGAGCAGTTCTTC,CAISEWGVGNEQFF
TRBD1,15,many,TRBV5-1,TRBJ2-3,TGCGCCAGCAGCCGGACAGGGATCGGCTCAGATACGCAGTATTTT,CASSRTGIGSDTQYF
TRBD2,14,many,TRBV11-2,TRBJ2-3,TGTGCCAGCAAACCCGGGGGGGCCACAGATACGCAGTATTTT,CASKPGGATDTQYF
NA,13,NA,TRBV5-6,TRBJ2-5,TGTGCCAGCAGCTCCCTACTACGGGAGACCCAGTACTTC,CASSSLLRETQYF
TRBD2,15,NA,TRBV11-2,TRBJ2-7,TGTGCCAGCAGCCCTGCTGCGGGGGGGAACTACGAGCAGTACTTC,CASSPAAGGNYEQYF
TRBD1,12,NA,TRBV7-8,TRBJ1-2,TGTGCCAGCAGCCGGGACAGGGGTTTCCACGCCTTC,CASSRDRGFHAF
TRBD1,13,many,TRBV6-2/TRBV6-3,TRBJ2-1,TGTGCCAGCAGTCCCCGACAGGGGCATGAGCAGTTCTTC,CASSPRQGHEQFF
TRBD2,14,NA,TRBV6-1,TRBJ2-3,TGTGCCAGCAGTGTAGCGGGGGGGTACAAGACGCAGTATTTT,CASSVAGGYKTQYF
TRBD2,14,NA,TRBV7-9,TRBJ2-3,TGTGCCAGCAGGAGGACTAGCGGGGGGAATACGCAGTATTTT,CASRRTSGGNTQYF
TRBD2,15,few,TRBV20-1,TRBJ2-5,TGCAGTGCTAGCCCCACTAGCGGGGACCAAGAGACCCAGTACTTC,CSASPTSGDQETQYF
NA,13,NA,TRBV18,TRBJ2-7,TGTGCCAGCTCACCAGCGACGTCTGACGAGCAGTACTTC,CASSPATSDEQYF
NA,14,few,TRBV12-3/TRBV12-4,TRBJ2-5,TGTGCCAGCAGTTTTCAGACGGTTCAAGAGACCCAGTACTTC,CASSFQTVQETQYF